Sequencing of this TCR beta chain was carried out in a study of post-analysis software for immune sequencing data. Findings and caveats of the study: Elevated frequency relative to controls characterized a handful of TRBV segments in patients, TRBV5-6, TRBV5-1 and TRBV20-1 among them.

This clonotype was seen a handful of times. The antigen is undetermined. Each TCR beta cDNA library carried unique molecular identifiers. TCRdb called the PCR reads again in MiXCR, with one record for every CDR3 protein. The sample lists fewer than 850,000 distinct CDR3 sequences, 35% to 55% occurring once. Per the germline V gene, CDR1 is SQVTM and CDR2 is ANQGSEA. The V gene lost 3 bases and the J gene lost 3 bases, with 5 bases spanning the gap. The CDR3 spans 11 residues. J is TRBJ2-5 and V is TRBV29-1; D is uncertain. The sequenced material came from blood. The TCR originated in a girl aged 10 to 17 with multiple sclerosis. For the CDR3, the DNA is TGCAGCGTTGACCTTAAAGAGACCCAGTACTTC. This gives the protein CSVDLKETQYF.